The 28 T cell receptor beta chains in this list originate from one sample, sequenced in a study of regulatory T cells in long-lasting Graves disease. Time point specified: newly diagnosed GD, antithyroid drugs for less than 3 months. With RNA extracted from PBMCs as input, the TCR library was made. Arm-PCR of CDR3 regions and iRepertoire HTBI primers were the basis on which TCR beta libraries were built. TCRdb passed the multiplex PCR reads through MiXCR, listing each CDR3 protein once. The sample records about 310,000 distinct CDR3 sequences, 15% to 20% being singletons. Material: peripheral blood mononuclear cells (PBMCs), obtained at new diagnosis, from a patient treated with antithyroid drugs. These receptor sequences come from a female donor with Graves disease.

At least ten counts were recorded for this clonotype. The rearrangement joins TRBV2 to TRBJ2-3; D is ambiguous. This CDR3 has 13 residues. Germline V CDR1 and CDR2: SNHLY, FYNNEI. V lost 5 bases, J lost 4 bases, and 10 bases lay in between. The CDR3 loop is CASSQDAPDTQYF. Here the CDR3 DNA reads TGTGCCAGCAGTCAGGACGCCCCAGATACGCAGTATTTT.

This clonotype was detected many times. The chain combines TRBV7-9 with TRBJ2-5; 7 nucleotides align to TRBD1. Germline CDR1 is SEHNR and CDR2 is FQNEAQ (reference sequence). The CDR3 spans 14 residues. The J segment lost 5 bases and the V segment lost 1 base, leaving 4 bases of the junction unmatched. In nucleotides, the CDR3 is TGTGCCAGCAGCTTAGGCGGACAGGCTGAGACCCAGTACTTC. It encodes CASSLGGQAETQYF. Full variable domain (outside the CDR3, taken from reference TRBV7-9 and TRBJ2-5): DTGVSQNPRHKITKRGQNVTFRCDPISEHNRLYWYRQTLGQGPEFLTYFQNEAQLEKSRLLSDRFSAERPKGSFSTLEIQRTEQGDSAMYLCASSLGGQAETQYFGPGTRLLVL.

The V gene is TRBV27, the J gene TRBJ1-1, with a weak D call TRBD1 (6 bases). The V end was cut by 4 bases, the J end by 1 base, with 16 bases between. The CDR3 runs to 16 residues. Germline CDR1 and CDR2: MNHEY and SMNVEV (reference sequence). Written as DNA, the CDR3 is TGTGCCAGCAGTTCCCGGACAGCCCTAAGGAACACTGAAGCTTTCTTT. Its translation is CASSSRTALRNTEAFF.

The rearrangement links TRBV27 to TRBJ2-7, with D unclear. Germline V gives CDR1 MNHEY, CDR2 SMNVEV (reference sequence). The length of the CDR3 is 14 residues. Deletions cut 6 bases from V and 0 bases from J, with 12 bases between. The DNA of the CDR3 is TGTGCCAGCAGCACCTCTGCTGGCTCCTACGAGCAGTACTTC. Its translation: CASSTSAGSYEQYF.

In its sample, this clonotype was seen a few times. The chain employs TRBV28 and TRBJ2-7; 11 bases match TRBD1. V lost 6 bases and J lost 3; bases outside the gene matches: 7. The CDR3 is 15 amino acids. CDR1 is MDHEN, CDR2 SYDVKM, per germline. The CDR3 nucleotides read TGTGCCAGCAGCCAGCCGGGACAGGGGGGCTACGAGCAGTACTTC. It specifies CASSQPGQGGYEQYF.

This clonotype was counted only a few times. The rearrangement uses TRBV15 and TRBJ2-1; 7 bases map to TRBD1. The CDR3 covers 14 residues. V was clipped by 5 bases and J by 8 bases; unmatched bases: 9. The germline V gene encodes CDR1 LNHNV and CDR2 YYDKDF (reference sequence). The CDR3 region has the DNA TGTGCCACCAGCTTATACAGGGGCGGGTATGAGCAGTTCTTC. Residues: CATSLYRGGYEQFF.

The chain has TRBV12-3 or TRBV12-4 and TRBJ2-7; 8 bases map to TRBD1. This CDR3 is 13 amino acids long. V shed 9 bases, J shed 1 base, and the junction held 5 bases outside the gene matches. CDR3 nucleotides: TGTGCCAGTTCGGGACAGGTTTCCTACGAGCAGTACTTC. Its translation is CASSGQVSYEQYF.

The chain combines TRBV28 with TRBJ2-5; TRBD1 agrees at 7 bases. Germline CDR1 reads MDHEN; CDR2 reads SYDVKM. The CDR3 runs to 14 residues. The trim removed 6 bases at V and 3 bases at J, leaving 7 bases unmatched. As DNA, the CDR3 is TGTGCCAGCAGGGAAGGGGGCGCGGAAGAGACCCAGTACTTC. Residues: CASREGGAEETQYF. The complete variable domain, with remaining parts taken from reference TRBV28 and TRBJ2-5, reads DVKVTQSSRYLVKRTGEKVFLECVQDMDHENMFWYRQDPGLGLRLIYFSYDVKMKEKGDIPEGYSVSREKKERFSLILESASTNQTSMYLCASREGGAEETQYFGPGTRLLVL.

As for this clonotype: A much larger clone sits a single nucleotide away, making a read error possible. The gene calls are TRBV7-9 and TRBJ1-4, with 8 positions matching TRBD1. V trimming: 6 bases; J trimming: 0 bases; junction bases outside the gene matches: 9. This CDR3 has 17 residues. Germline assignment: CDR1 SEHNR and CDR2 FQNEAQ (reference sequence). The CDR3 coding sequence is TGTGCCAGCAGGCCTGGACAGGGCGCCCCAACTAATGAAAAACTGTTTTTT. Translation gives CASRPGQGAPTNEKLFF.

The chain links TRBV19 to TRBJ2-7; D ambiguous. Trimming cost V 1 base and J 3 bases, with 13 bases left between them. The CDR3 sequence is 15 residues long. From germline, CDR1 is LNHDA and CDR2 SQIVND (reference sequence). The CDR3 DNA follows: TGTGCCAGTAGTATAGTACGAGGCGCTCACTACGAGCAGTACTTC. It translates to CASSIVRGAHYEQYF. The whole variable domain, filled in from reference TRBV19 and TRBJ2-7, reads DGGITQSPKYLFRKEGQNVTLSCEQNLNHDAMYWYRQDPGQGLRLIYYSQIVNDFQKGDIAEGYSVSREKKESFPLTVTSAQKNPTAFYLCASSIVRGAHYEQYFGPGTRLTVT.

Only a few counts were recorded for this clonotype. The chain uses TRBV27 and TRBJ2-2; no clear D gene. CDR1 and CDR2 from the germline V gene are MNHEY and SMNVEV (reference sequence). V gave up 4 bases and J gave up 6 bases, with 12 bases separating them. The CDR3 runs 14 residues. The CDR3 DNA reads as TGTGCCAGCAGTTACGAGGCCGTCTCCGGGGAGCTGTTTTTT. This codes for CASSYEAVSGELFF.

In this sample, this clonotype turned up many times. The chain employs TRBV5-1 and TRBJ2-5; TRBD1 is a possible D gene (6 bases). The CDR3 consists of 16 residues. From germline, CDR1 is SGHRS and CDR2 YFSETQ. Deletions cut 2 bases from V and 3 bases from J, with 17 bases between. The chain's CDR3 is CASSFPTGNGEETQYF. In nucleotides, the CDR3 is TGCGCCAGCAGCTTCCCCACAGGGAACGGAGAAGAGACCCAGTACTTC. The whole variable domain, filled in from reference TRBV5-1 and TRBJ2-5, reads KAGVTQTPRYLIKTRGQQVTLSCSPISGHRSVSWYQQTPGQGLQFLFEYFSETQRNKGNFPGRFSGRQFSNSRSEMNVSTLELGDSALYLCASSFPTGNGEETQYFGPGTRLLVL.

This clonotype came up many times. The chain joins TRBV29-1 to TRBJ2-6, with D possibly being TRBD2 (5 bases). Deletions cut 5 bases from V and 0 bases from J, with 17 bases between. Germline V gives CDR1 SQVTM, CDR2 ANQGSEA. CDR3 length: 17 amino acids. The CDR3 nucleotides read TGCAGCGTTATGGTGAGCGGAGTGTCCTCTGGGGCCAACGTCCTGACTTTC. Translation: CSVMVSGVSSGANVLTF.

The table lists this clonotype with many counts. The V and J genes are TRBV12-3 or TRBV12-4 and TRBJ2-1, with TRBD2 identical over 13 bases. The CDR3 is made up of 17 amino acids. V trimming: 5 bases; J trimming: 6 bases; junction bases outside the gene matches: 10. CDR3 sequence reads: CASSPWGLAGRFNEQFF. The CDR3 nucleotides read TGTGCCAGCAGTCCTTGGGGACTAGCGGGACGGTTCAATGAGCAGTTCTTC.

This clonotype has a count of ten or more. The chain carries TRBV18 and TRBJ2-7; 9 nucleotides match TRBD2. Unmatched junction bases numbered 13, after V lost 1 base and J lost 3 bases. The CDR3 has 18 amino acids. Germline-derived CDR1 and CDR2 are KGHSH and LQKENI. The CDR3 is CASSPRGRAGGPLYEQYF. DNA of the CDR3: TGTGCCAGCTCACCACGAGGGCGTGCGGGAGGGCCCCTCTACGAGCAGTACTTC.

This clonotype was recorded many times. The gene calls are TRBV28 and TRBJ2-7, with no clear D. CDR1 and CDR2 from the germline V gene are MDHEN and SYDVKM. V was trimmed by 6 bases and J by 2 bases, leaving 20 bases between them. CDR3 length: 16 amino acids. CDR3 sequence: CASSRASALPTYEQYF. In DNA form, the CDR3 reads TGTGCCAGCAGCCGGGCGTCGGCGCTACCTACCTACGAGCAGTACTTC.

This clonotype was detected a few times. A read error is possible here, since a much larger clone lies one base away. The J gene is TRBJ2-1, the V gene TRBV2, with D perhaps TRBD1 (6 bases). Germline V gene data show CDR1 as SNHLY and CDR2 as FYNNEI. This CDR3 is built from 12 residues. The CDR3 protein is CASRAEQGRQSF. The CDR3 bases are TGTGCCAGCAGAGCCGAACAGGGAAGGCAGTCCTTC.

A remark on this clonotype: A far larger clone is off by one base, so a read error is likely. The chain couples TRBV28 to TRBJ2-3; 8 bases line up with TRBD2. The CDR3 extends over 12 amino acids. CDR1 is MDHEN, CDR2 SYDVKM, per germline. For the CDR3, the DNA is TGTGCCAGCAGCCCCGCGGGAGGCACGCAGTGTTTT. Amino acids: CASSPAGGTQCF.

The chain is built from TRBV2 and TRBJ1-1, with D uncertain. Trimming stripped 3 bases from V and 6 bases from J, with 5 bases between. Germline V gives CDR1 SNHLY, CDR2 FYNNEI. The CDR3 runs to 11 residues. CDR3 amino acids: CASSDSPEAFF. Here the CDR3 DNA reads TGTGCCAGCAGTGATAGTCCTGAAGCTTTCTTT. The full variable domain, with the rest looked up from reference TRBV2 and TRBJ1-1, is EPEVTQTPSHQVTQMGQEVILRCVPISNHLYFYWYRQILGQKVEFLVSFYNNEISEKSEIFDDQFSVERPDGSNFTLKIRSTKLEDSAMYFCASSDSPEAFFGQGTRLTVV.

The chain links TRBV4-1 to TRBJ2-5; D perhaps matches TRBD2 (5 bases). V was trimmed by 1 base and J by 5 bases, leaving 11 bases between them. This CDR3 is built from 14 residues. In germline, CDR1 is MGHRA, CDR2 YSYEKL. DNA of the CDR3: TGCGCCAGCAGCCAAGTCCCTAGCCTTGAGACCCAGTACTTC. Translating gives CASSQVPSLETQYF.

This clonotype was counted only a few times. CDR3 coding DNA: TGTGCCAGCAGCTCCCGACTAGCGGGGGAATACAATGAGCAGTTCTTC. The encoded protein is CASSSRLAGEYNEQFF. This rearrangement joins TRBV2 to TRBJ2-1; 12 positions agree with TRBD2. Losses at the gene ends were 6 bases for V and 4 bases for J; bases not matched to a gene: 7. Germline values: CDR1 SNHLY, CDR2 FYNNEI. This CDR3 comprises 16 residues.

This clonotype was recorded at least ten times. The chain uses TRBV9 and TRBJ2-7; D is unresolved. Germline CDR1 is SGDLS and CDR2 is YYNGEE. The CDR3 loop spans 12 amino acids. Trimming took off 0 bases at V and 3 bases at J, with 4 bases between the two ends. The CDR3 nucleotides are TGTGCCAGCAGCGTAGACGGCTACGAGCAGTACTTC. This sequence encodes CASSVDGYEQYF.

Many counts were recorded for this clonotype. CDR3 protein: CASRGDSEELFF. For the CDR3, the DNA is TGTGCCAGCAGGGGAGACTCCGAGGAGCTGTTTTTT. The chain carries TRBV2 and TRBJ2-2; TRBD2 might be the D (5 bases). The CDR3 has 12 amino acids. CDR1 and CDR2 from the germline V gene are SNHLY and FYNNEI. Trimming stripped 6 bases from V and 10 bases from J, with 12 bases between.

This clonotype has at least ten counts. The chain employs TRBV28 and TRBJ1-4, with D maybe TRBD1 (5 bases). V was pared by 2 bases and J by 8 bases, with 12 bases between. The CDR3 runs to 14 residues. Germline V gene data show CDR1 as MDHEN and CDR2 as SYDVKM. Written as DNA, the CDR3 is TGTGCCAGCAGTTTAGCAGGGTTTGGGGAAAAACTGTTTTTT. Translated, it gives CASSLAGFGEKLFF.

This clonotype came up many times. The chain employs TRBV11-1 and TRBJ2-7; TRBD2 matches 7 bases. Germline V gene lookup returns CDR1 SGHAT and CDR2 FQDESV (reference sequence). V gave up 5 bases and J gave up 1 base; unmatched junction bases: 11. The CDR3 consists of 16 residues. CDR3 in amino acids: CASSLHSGPASYEQYF. The CDR3 DNA follows: TGTGCCAGCAGCCTCCATAGCGGGCCAGCGTCCTACGAGCAGTACTTC.

A few counts support this clonotype. A read error may explain this, as a much larger clone is one base away. This chain uses TRBV29-1 with TRBJ2-3, with a tentative D call TRBD1 (6 bases). Germline-derived CDR1 and CDR2 are SQVTM and ANQGSEA. CDR3 length equals 14 residues. V lost 4 bases and J lost 1, with 12 bases in between. The CDR3 is CSVAGDAGTDTQYF. Here the CDR3 DNA reads TGCAGCGTTGCAGGGGACGCCGGCACAGATACGCAGTATTTT.

This clonotype occurred many times. The genes are TRBV2 and TRBJ2-7, with a tentative D call TRBD2 (6 bases). The CDR3 length is 14 residues. CDR1 and CDR2 from the germline V gene are SNHLY and FYNNEI. Trimming took off 3 bases at V and 3 bases at J, with 12 bases between the two ends. CDR3: CASSDGGRLYEQYF. The CDR3 DNA sequence: TGTGCCAGCAGTGACGGGGGTCGGCTCTACGAGCAGTACTTC.

There are many counts of this clonotype. J is TRBJ2-3 and V is TRBV11-2, with no clear D. Germline V gene sequence: CDR1 SGHAT, CDR2 FQNNGV. V was clipped by 3 bases and J by 6 bases, with 7 bases between them. The CDR3 consists of 12 residues. The CDR3 DNA reads TGTGCCAGCAGCTTTGGTGGGGATACGCAGTATTTT. It yields the protein CASSFGGDTQYF.